These 23 T cell receptor beta chains came from one sample sequenced in a study of T cells in Graves' hyperthyroidism and ophthalmopathy. The source material, RNA transcripts, was used to amplify TCR beta CDR3 regions. A set of HTBI primers served as the primers for a first-round RT-PCR of the TCR CDR3. A single record per CDR3 protein comes from TCRdb applying MiXCR to the multiplex PCR reads. The table lists about 640,000 distinct CDR3 sequences, under 25% of them singletons. The sequencing input was blood. These receptors all come from a man younger than 40 with Graves' ophthalmopathy.

There are many counts of this clonotype. The chain is built from TRBV2 and TRBJ2-7; D is possibly TRBD1 (5 bases). The CDR3 contains 13 residues. Germline V gene lookup returns CDR1 SNHLY and CDR2 FYNNEI. Trimming took off 7 bases at V and 2 bases at J, with 12 bases between the two ends. CDR3 nucleotides: TGTGCCAGCAAAACAGGTCATACCTACGAGCAGTACTTC. Its translation: CASKTGHTYEQYF.

This chain connects TRBV2 to TRBJ2-7; D call uncertain. The CDR3 loop spans 12 amino acids. The germline V gene has CDR1 SNHLY and CDR2 FYNNEI. V lost 8 bases and J 0 bases, leaving 8 bases between the germline ends. The CDR3 sequence: CASYIVSYEQYF. The CDR3 DNA follows: TGTGCCAGCTATATCGTCTCCTACGAGCAGTACTTC.

This rearrangement joins TRBV5-1 to TRBJ2-7; TRBD1 aligns across 8 bases. The V gene's germline CDR1 is SGHRS and CDR2 YFSETQ. The length of the CDR3 is 15 residues. With V trimmed by 3 bases and J by 0 bases, 5 bases remained unmatched. The DNA of the CDR3 is TGCGCCAGCAGCTACGGACAGGGAAGCTCCTACGAGCAGTACTTC. Translating it yields CASSYGQGSSYEQYF.

The table lists this clonotype with a count of one. This chain links TRBV30 with TRBJ2-7; D not certain. The germline gives CDR1 GTSNPN, CDR2 SVGIG (reference sequence). V was clipped by 7 bases and J by 5 bases, with 15 bases between them. This CDR3 is built from 12 residues. The CDR3 is CAFLGLSHEQYF. The CDR3 region has the DNA TGTGCCTTCCTAGGGTTGAGTCACGAGCAGTACTTC.

Ten or more counts support this clonotype. This chain uses TRBV16 with TRBJ1-5; weak D call: TRBD1 (5 bases). The V gene's germline CDR1 is KGHSY and CDR2 FQNENV. Trimming pared 2 bases from V and 5 bases from J, leaving 10 bases between. CDR3 length: 14 amino acids. This CDR3 is CASSQRDGHQPQHF. In nucleotides, the CDR3 is TGTGCCAGCAGCCAAAGGGACGGTCATCAGCCCCAGCATTTT.

This chain joins TRBV24-1 and TRBJ2-7, with TRBD1 identical over 7 bases. CDR1 is KGHDR, CDR2 SFDVKD, per germline. V dropped 4 bases and J dropped 7; count of bases not matched to a gene: 6. The CDR3 consists of 13 residues. The CDR3 is CATSDPGQVEQYF. DNA of the CDR3: TGTGCCACCAGTGACCCAGGACAGGTTGAGCAGTACTTC.

The CDR3 region is CASRPPATGYEAFF. CDR3 nucleotides: TGTGCCAGCAGGCCACCCGCCACAGGATATGAAGCTTTCTTT. This chain uses TRBV6-1 with TRBJ1-1, with D perhaps TRBD1 (5 bases). The CDR3 is 14 amino acids. In germline, CDR1 is MNHNS, CDR2 SASEGT. The ends were cut back, 6 bases at V and 7 bases at J, with 18 bases in the middle.

The V call is TRBV7-9, the J call TRBJ2-3, with a tentative D call TRBD1 (6 bases). The CDR3 extends over 15 amino acids. V lost 4 bases and J 1 base, leaving 12 bases between the germline ends. The germline gives CDR1 SEHNR, CDR2 FQNEAQ (reference sequence). The CDR3 nucleotides are TGTGCCAGCAGCTCAGGGGCAGGGGGCACAGATACGCAGTATTTT. Translated, it gives CASSSGAGGTDTQYF.

The chain is built from TRBV20-1 and TRBJ2-7; 11 bases map to TRBD2. CDR1 DFQATT and CDR2 SNEGSKA come from the germline V gene (reference sequence). V lost 0 bases to trimming and J lost 0 bases; unmatched junction nucleotides: 10. CDR3 size: 18 residues. The CDR3 sequence: CSARDPLGTSGNSYEQYF. The CDR3 region has the DNA TGCAGTGCTAGAGATCCTTTGGGGACTAGCGGCAACTCCTACGAGCAGTACTTC.

This chain connects TRBV9 to TRBJ1-2; 8 bases agree with TRBD1. Germline loops: CDR1 SGDLS, CDR2 YYNGEE. The CDR3 totals 13 residues. V shed 1 base and J 8 bases; nucleotides not matched to a gene: 4. CDR3 sequence (DNA): TGTGCCAGCAGCGTAAATGCAGGGGGCGGCTACACCTTC. It translates to CASSVNAGGGYTF.

V gene TRBV20-1 combines with J gene TRBJ2-1, with a weak D call TRBD1 (6 bases). The CDR3 totals 18 residues. The V and J ends lost 0 bases and 4 bases respectively, with 22 bases between them. Germline loops: CDR1 DFQATT, CDR2 SNEGSKA (reference sequence). The CDR3 reads CSARDLNVGGLRYNEQFF. The CDR3 DNA follows: TGCAGTGCTAGAGATCTTAATGTTGGGGGCCTGAGGTACAATGAGCAGTTCTTC.

The chain is built from TRBV3-1 and TRBJ1-2, with D possibly matching TRBD1 (6 bases). The germline V gene encodes CDR1 LGHDT and CDR2 YNNKEL (reference sequence). CDR3 length: 13 residues. V gave up 4 bases and J gave up 4 bases, with 10 bases separating them. As DNA, the CDR3 is TGTGCCAGCAGCCGCGGACAGACCTATGGCTACACCTTC. Translated, it gives CASSRGQTYGYTF. Full variable domain (outside the CDR3, taken from reference TRBV3-1 and TRBJ1-2): DTAVSQTPKYLVTQMGNDKSIKCEQNLGHDTMYWYKQDSKKFLKIMFSYNNKELIINETVPNRFSPKSPDKAHLNLHINSLELGDSAVYFCASSRGQTYGYTFGSGTRLTVV.

This clonotype was found a few times. V and J are TRBV10-3 and TRBJ2-3; D unclear. From germline, CDR1 is ENHRY and CDR2 SYGVKD. CDR3 length: 11 residues. The V end lost 3 bases, the J end lost 6 bases, and 4 bases lay between the germline ends. The CDR3 bases are TGTGCCATCAGTGATGCGGATACGCAGTATTTT. As protein: CAISDADTQYF.

The gene calls are TRBV12-3 or TRBV12-4 and TRBJ1-1, with D hard to call. CDR3 size: 11 residues. V dropped 7 bases and J dropped 6 bases, with 9 bases sitting between them. This chain's CDR3 is CASTRSPEAFF. The CDR3 DNA reads TGTGCCAGCACCCGGTCACCTGAAGCTTTCTTT.

V is TRBV19 and J is TRBJ1-1, with 8 bases identical to TRBD1. V shed 5 bases, J shed 3 bases, and the junction held 2 bases outside the gene matches. The CDR3 consists of 13 residues. Germline-derived CDR1 and CDR2 are LNHDA and SQIVND (reference sequence). CDR3 sequence: CASSVDRDTEAFF. The CDR3 DNA sequence: TGTGCCAGTAGTGTGGACAGGGACACTGAAGCTTTCTTT. Looking up the rest from reference TRBV19 and TRBJ1-1 gives the full variable domain: DGGITQSPKYLFRKEGQNVTLSCEQNLNHDAMYWYRQDPGQGLRLIYYSQIVNDFQKGDIAEGYSVSREKKESFPLTVTSAQKNPTAFYLCASSVDRDTEAFFGQGTRLTVV.

There are a few counts of this clonotype. For the CDR3, the DNA is TGTGCCAGCAGTGAGATAGCTAAAGAGACCCAGTACTTC. Amino acid sequence: CASSEIAKETQYF. The chain joins TRBV2 to TRBJ2-5, with unresolved D. The CDR3 spans 13 residues. The V gene lost 3 bases and the J gene lost 3 bases, with 8 bases spanning the gap. Germline assignment: CDR1 SNHLY and CDR2 FYNNEI.

The V call is TRBV20-1, the J call TRBJ2-1, with no clear D. V lost 0 bases, J lost 14 bases, and 14 bases lay in between. Per the germline V gene, CDR1 is DFQATT and CDR2 is SNEGSKA (reference sequence). This CDR3 is built from 12 residues. CDR3 nucleotide sequence: TGCAGTGCTAGAGATGATAGAGCCCAAGAGTTCTTC. This gives the protein CSARDDRAQEFF.

This clonotype was detected many times. This chain uses TRBV5-1 with TRBJ2-7, with 10 nucleotides matching TRBD2. The V gene end was trimmed by 1 base and the J gene end by 5 bases; junction bases not matched to a gene: 3. CDR3 length: 14 amino acids. The germline gives CDR1 SGHRS, CDR2 YFSETQ. In DNA form, the CDR3 reads TGCGCCAGCAGCTTGTACACTAGCGGGAACGAGCAGTACTTC. This gives the protein CASSLYTSGNEQYF.

This clonotype was seen at least ten times. This chain links TRBV30 with TRBJ1-5; 8 nucleotides align to TRBD1. This CDR3 comprises 15 residues. Germline V gives CDR1 GTSNPN, CDR2 SVGIG (reference sequence). V lost 1 base to trimming and J lost 4 bases; unmatched junction nucleotides: 6. This CDR3 reads CAWSEADRVNQPQHF. DNA for the CDR3: TGTGCCTGGAGTGAAGCGGACAGGGTAAATCAGCCCCAGCATTTT.

This clonotype was detected many times. V usage is TRBV12-3 or TRBV12-4 and J usage is TRBJ1-1; D uncertain. CDR3 length equals 14 residues. V was pared by 1 base and J by 0 bases, with 6 bases between. CDR3 loop: CASSLEEMNTEAFF. The CDR3 DNA reads as TGTGCCAGCAGTTTAGAGGAAATGAACACTGAAGCTTTCTTT.

This chain links TRBV2 with TRBJ1-2; 7 positions match TRBD1. Germline trimming cut 9 bases from V and 7 bases from J; bases unmatched to any gene: 5. CDR1 and CDR2 (germline): SNHLY, FYNNEI. The CDR3 runs 11 residues. The CDR3 sequence is CARQGTAGYTF. The CDR3 nucleotides are TGTGCCAGACAGGGGACGGCTGGCTACACCTTC.

In this sample, this clonotype turned up many times. V gene TRBV2 combines with J gene TRBJ1-5; no reliable D call. V was clipped by 2 bases and J by 9 bases, with 17 bases between them. The germline V gene encodes CDR1 SNHLY and CDR2 FYNNEI. The CDR3 is 15 residues long. The DNA of the CDR3 is TGTGCCAGCAGTGAACTGGGTGTGAACCCCCGGCCCCAGCATTTT. Translated: CASSELGVNPRPQHF.

This clonotype was detected many times. The V and J genes are TRBV11-2 and TRBJ2-1, with 10 nucleotides matching TRBD2. The J segment lost 4 bases and the V segment lost 4 bases, leaving 7 bases of the junction unmatched. This CDR3 region has 16 residues. Per the germline V gene, CDR1 is SGHAT and CDR2 is FQNNGV. The CDR3, as DNA: TGTGCCAGCAGCTCCTTCGGGACTAGCGTTTACAATGAGCAGTTCTTC. Translation gives CASSSFGTSVYNEQFF.